This TCR beta chain was obtained from a study of T cell responses to AZD1222 COVID-19 vaccine. Study conclusions and caveats: Unmutated regions of variants are reportedly targeted by nearly half of spike-specific TCRs. Spike-specific TCR depth and breadth grew after two AZD1222 doses. No day 14 peak samples; only post-peak repertoires were characterized.

Assay: immunoSEQ multiplex PCR; the TCRdb copy retains only in-frame clones and omits some. Of 150,000 to 180,000 clones in the sample, 88% were seen once. Per germline, CDR1 SNHLY and CDR2 FYNNEI. Trimming cost V 6 bases and J 1 base; bases outside gene matches: 6. This CDR3 region has 15 residues. Details on this clone: As yet, its antigen is unknown.

The chain links TRBV2 to TRBJ1-3; TRBD1 agrees at 7 bases. The TCR comes from an adult in good health. Here the sequenced sample was peripheral blood, taken on day 0 of AZD1222 vaccination. The CDR3 DNA reads TGTGCCAGCAGCCCCCCGACAGGGTCTGGAAACACCATATATTTT. This codes for CASSPPTGSGNTIYF.